Following are 12 T cell receptor beta chains from one sample sequenced in a study of tumor-infiltrating lymphocytes in localized non-small cell lung cancer (dated by TCRdb to about 2021). To prepare the library, the immunoSEQ multiplex PCR assay was applied. Drawn from immuneACCESS, this table holds only the in-frame rearrangements with V and J called that TCRdb kept. Clones are partly lost; checked studies trace under half to an unresolved V gene and leave the rest unexplained. In this sample the table shows about 14,000 clones, approximately 68% of which occur a single time. Of the sample, about 20% falls within the top ten clones. Sample: uninvolved lung tissue not adjacent to the tumor. These receptors all come from a human donor with non-small cell lung cancer.

This clone was seen only once. The chain recombines TRBV5-6 with TRBJ2-7; a possible D gene is TRBD1 (6 bases). The germline gives CDR1 SGHDT, CDR2 YYEEEE. This CDR3 spans 14 amino acids. Trimming left V 1 base short and J 3 bases short, with 11 bases between. CDR3 DNA: TGTGCCAGCAGCTTGTACAGGGCAGACTACGAGCAGTACTTC. Protein product: CASSLYRADYEQYF.

This clone has just a few counts. The CDR3 DNA reads as TGCAGCGCAAGAACGATGTCGGGGCAGGGCAACACTGAAGCTTTCTTT. It codes for CSARTMSGQGNTEAFF. The chain couples TRBV29-1 to TRBJ1-1, with TRBD1 as a possible D gene (5 bases). Trimming took 7 bases from V and 2 from J, leaving 23 bases between them. Germline assignment: CDR1 SQVTM and CDR2 ANQGSEA. The CDR3 covers 16 residues.

In this sample, this clone turned up a few times. The CDR3 nucleotides read TGTGCCAGCTCAAGAAATGGCAGGGAGGGACCGAATTCACCCCTCCACTTT. This translates into CASSRNGREGPNSPLHF. The chain uses TRBV18 and TRBJ1-6; perhaps TRBD1 as D (5 bases). Trimming left V 5 bases short and J 7 bases short, with 21 bases between. The CDR3 spans 17 residues. Per the germline V gene, CDR1 is KGHSH and CDR2 is LQKENI.

The chain couples TRBV9 to TRBJ1-1; 7 bases are shared with TRBD1. Unmatched junction bases numbered 6, after V lost 4 bases and J lost 0 bases. This CDR3 is 15 amino acids long. Looked up from germline, CDR1 is SGDLS and CDR2 is YYNGEE. The CDR3 DNA sequence: TGTGCCAGCAGCCCCCAGGGGGGGATGAACACTGAAGCTTTCTTT. This encodes CASSPQGGMNTEAFF.

This clone has more than one count but fewer than ten. The DNA for the CDR3 is TGTGCCAGCTCACCTAGGGCCCAGGCTAGCGGGACCACAGATACGCAGTATTTT. This encodes CASSPRAQASGTTDTQYF. The chain combines TRBV18 with TRBJ2-3, with 9 positions matching TRBD2. The CDR3 extends over 18 amino acids. V lost 3 bases, J lost 2 bases, and 12 bases stayed unmatched. Germline CDR1 KGHSH, CDR2 LQKENI.

Here the CDR3 reads CSASNYEAFF. In nucleotides, the CDR3 is TGCAGTGCTAGTAACTATGAAGCTTTCTTT. V and J are TRBV20-1 and TRBJ1-1; D is unclear. The CDR3 consists of 10 residues. V was trimmed by 3 bases and J by 7 bases, leaving 6 bases between them. Germline V gives CDR1 DFQATT, CDR2 SNEGSKA (reference sequence).

This clone has more than one count but fewer than ten. The chain carries TRBV21-1 and TRBJ1-1; TRBD1 reflects the table's D call only, with no check against the DNA. TRBV21-1 is tagged as a pseudogene. CDR3 length: 16 amino acids. The CDR3 loop reads CASSKRWTVRDTEAFF. The CDR3 region has the DNA TGTGCCAGCAGCAAACGCTGGACAGTCAGGGACACTGAAGCTTTCTTT.

The CDR3 is CASSELDRVVNEQFF. The CDR3 DNA sequence: TGTGCCAGCAGTGAACTGGACAGGGTGGTCAATGAGCAGTTCTTC. This chain joins TRBV2 and TRBJ2-1; 8 nucleotides match TRBD1. From germline, CDR1 is SNHLY and CDR2 FYNNEI. The junction had 6 bases not matched to a gene; V was cut back by 2 bases and J by 6 bases. The CDR3 loop spans 15 amino acids.

The chain employs TRBV2 and TRBJ1-5, with D maybe TRBD1 (5 bases). The CDR3 is 15 residues long. The V gene's germline CDR1 is SNHLY and CDR2 FYNNEI. Between the trimmed V and J ends, which lost 7 bases and 3 bases, there was a span of 16 bases. The CDR3 sequence is CASKVGDGNNQPQHF. CDR3 in DNA: TGTGCCAGCAAGGTTGGGGACGGGAACAATCAGCCCCAGCATTTT. Full variable domain (missing parts from reference TRBV2 and TRBJ1-5): EPEVTQTPSHQVTQMGQEVILRCVPISNHLYFYWYRQILGQKVEFLVSFYNNEISEKSEIFDDQFSVERPDGSNFTLKIRSTKLEDSAMYFCASKVGDGNNQPQHFGDGTRLSIL.

This clone appeared once. The sample holds other DNA sequences that translate to the same CDR3. This chain connects TRBV20-1 to TRBJ1-2; unclear D gene. V lost 1 base, J lost 3 bases, and 3 bases lay in between. The germline gives CDR1 DFQATT, CDR2 SNEGSKA (reference sequence). This CDR3 spans 11 amino acids. The CDR3 sequence is CSARVDYGYTF. The CDR3 region has the DNA TGCAGTGCTAGAGTGGACTATGGCTACACCTTC.

The V call is TRBV5-8, the J call TRBJ1-5; 8 bases map to TRBD1. The CDR3 contains 12 residues. In germline, CDR1 is SGHTS, CDR2 YDEGEE. CDR3 DNA sequence: TGTCCACGACAGGGGCTAGATCAGCCCCAGCATTTT. Translation gives CPRQGLDQPQHF.

This chain joins TRBV7-2 and TRBJ2-7; D possibly matches TRBD1 or TRBD2 (5 bases each). Germline CDR1 SGHTA, CDR2 FQGNSA. The CDR3 length is 14 residues. Trimming took off 5 bases at V and 5 bases at J, with 16 bases between the two ends. The CDR3 protein is CASSTRLPGHEQYF. The CDR3 nucleotides are TGTGCCAGCAGCACCCGACTACCGGGGCACGAGCAGTACTTC. Full variable domain (outside the CDR3, taken from reference TRBV7-2 and TRBJ2-7): GAGVSQSPSNKVTEKGKDVELRCDPISGHTALYWYRQSLGQGLEFLIYFQGNSAPDKSGLPSDRFSAERTGGSVSTLTIQRTQQEDSAVYLCASSTRLPGHEQYFGPGTRLTVT.